Below, 26 T cell receptor beta chains from the same sample are listed, as sequenced in a study of blood T cells in healthy people across ages. The second PCR ran about 7 to 12 cycles with a sample-barcoded 5' primer and J-beta primers. MiXCR, applied by TCRdb to the 5' RACE reads, yields one record per CDR3 protein. The top ten clones hold about a quarter of a sample with 800,000 to 900,000 distinct CDR3 sequences, approximately 59% of them seen once. The sample taken for sequencing was blood. These receptors came from a man aged 25-45 years in good health.

The genes are TRBV14 and TRBJ2-7; the match to TRBD1 covers 7 bases. This CDR3 spans 15 amino acids. V lost 4 bases, J lost 7 bases, and 13 bases stayed unmatched. Germline loops: CDR1 SGHDN, CDR2 FVKESK. CDR3 DNA sequence: TGTGCCAGCAGCCCACCGGGACAGCTATACAATGAGCAGTACTTC. Its translation: CASSPPGQLYNEQYF.

The V gene is TRBV4-3, the J gene TRBJ1-5; D not resolved. The CDR3 totals 14 residues. Trimming removed 0 bases from V and 2 bases from J, with 5 bases in between. CDR1 and CDR2 (germline): LGHNA, YSLEER. The CDR3 DNA sequence: TGCGCCAGCAGCCAAGAACGGGGCAATCAGCCCCAGCATTTT. It encodes CASSQERGNQPQHF.

This clonotype was seen a single time. The chain recombines TRBV5-1 with TRBJ2-1; TRBD1 is a possible D gene (6 bases). The CDR3 length is 14 residues. In germline, CDR1 is SGHRS, CDR2 YFSETQ. Trimming shortened V by 5 bases and J by 5 bases, and 14 bases separated the two germline ends. CDR3 sequence: CASSQLDRNNEQFF. For the CDR3, the DNA is TGCGCCAGCAGTCAACTAGACAGGAACAATGAGCAGTTCTTC. The full variable domain, its missing parts supplied by reference TRBV5-1 and TRBJ2-1, is KAGVTQTPRYLIKTRGQQVTLSCSPISGHRSVSWYQQTPGQGLQFLFEYFSETQRNKGNFPGRFSGRQFSNSRSEMNVSTLELGDSALYLCASSQLDRNNEQFFGPGTRLTVL.

The chain employs TRBV28 and TRBJ2-3; D possibly corresponds to TRBD1 (5 bases). The germline CDR1 and CDR2 sequences are MDHEN and SYDVKM. V was pared by 8 bases and J by 4 bases, with 16 bases between. This CDR3 region has 14 residues. The CDR3 region has the DNA TGTGCCAGCCACGCAGGGTTGGGCGCAGATACGCAGTATTTT. Its translation is CASHAGLGADTQYF.

This clonotype showed up just a few times. The genes are TRBV13 and TRBJ2-7; D not resolved. The CDR3 is 15 amino acids. With 2 bases removed from V and 2 bases from J, the gap between germline ends came to 13 bases. Per germline, CDR1 PRHDT and CDR2 FYEKMQ (reference sequence). CDR3: CASSLSGQETYEQYF. As DNA, the CDR3 is TGTGCCAGCAGCTTAAGTGGGCAGGAGACCTACGAGCAGTACTTC.

In DNA form, the CDR3 reads TGCGCCAGCAGCTTGGCGGACAGGGACCCACGAGGAGCTTTCTTT. Its protein is CASSLADRDPRGAFF. This sequence joins TRBV5-1 and TRBJ1-1; 8 bases align to TRBD1. The trim removed 0 bases at V and 10 bases at J, leaving 11 bases unmatched. CDR1 is SGHRS, CDR2 YFSETQ, per germline. This CDR3 region has 15 residues.

The chain is built from TRBV7-2 and TRBJ2-6; D tentatively reads TRBD1 or TRBD2 (5 bases each). Trimming stripped 7 bases from V and 2 bases from J, with 12 bases between. The CDR3 consists of 15 residues. Per germline, CDR1 SGHTA and CDR2 FQGNSA. This CDR3 is CASTLAGPGANVLTF. CDR3 in DNA: TGTGCCAGCACCCTAGCAGGGCCTGGGGCCAACGTCCTGACTTTC.

This clonotype was found a few times. The chain combines TRBV29-1 with TRBJ2-5; maybe TRBD1 (5 bases). CDR1 and CDR2 (germline): SQVTM, ANQGSEA. The CDR3 is made up of 13 amino acids. V lost 6 bases, J lost 2 bases, and 13 bases lay in between. As DNA, the CDR3 is TGCAGCGTGGACAAAACAAGTCAAGAGACCCAGTACTTC. It codes for CSVDKTSQETQYF. Full variable domain (missing parts from reference TRBV29-1 and TRBJ2-5): SAVISQKPSRDICQRGTSLTIQCQVDSQVTMMFWYRQQPGQSLTLIATANQGSEATYESGFVIDKFPISRPNLTFSTLTVSNMSPEDSSIYLCSVDKTSQETQYFGPGTRLLVL.

The chain has TRBV20-1 and TRBJ2-5, with 9 bases matching TRBD1. Germline-derived CDR1 and CDR2 are DFQATT and SNEGSKA (reference sequence). V lost 6 bases to trimming and J lost 0 bases; unmatched junction nucleotides: 5. CDR3 length: 14 residues. CDR3 loop: CSARTGANQETQYF. For the CDR3, the DNA is TGCAGTGCCCGGACAGGGGCGAACCAAGAGACCCAGTACTTC.

A note on this clonotype: Germline is not matched at one junction end, which may reflect a read error. V and J are TRBV7-6 and TRBJ2-5, with D perhaps matching TRBD2 (6 bases). Germline V gene lookup returns CDR1 SGHVS and CDR2 FNYEAQ. The CDR3 is 16 residues long. The CDR3 spells CASSLLWQGGRETQYF. The CDR3 nucleotides read TGTGCTAGCAGCTTGCTTTGGCAGGGAGGAAGAGAGACCCAGTACTTC.

This rearrangement joins TRBV4-1 to TRBJ2-4; 7 nucleotides agree with TRBD2. With the DNA end fitting TRBJ2-7 better, the J assignment may be wrong. CDR1 is MGHRA and CDR2 is YSYEKL in the germline V gene. The CDR3 spans 13 residues. The CDR3 DNA reads TGCGCCAGCAGTCGGACTAGGGCCTACGAGCAGTACTTC. Its protein product is CASSRTRAYEQYF.

The chain uses TRBV7-3 and TRBJ2-1, with 8 bases lining up with TRBD1. Trimming removed 4 bases from V and 1 base from J; junction bases left unmatched: 3. The CDR3 is made up of 15 amino acids. Germline assignment: CDR1 SGHTA and CDR2 FQGTGA. CDR3 in amino acids: CASSSQGGSYNEQFF. DNA for the CDR3: TGTGCCAGCAGCTCACAGGGGGGATCCTACAATGAGCAGTTCTTC.

The V and J genes are TRBV18 and TRBJ2-7; 8 nucleotides line up with TRBD1. The CDR3 consists of 17 residues. V lost 6 bases, J lost 2 bases, and 15 bases stayed unmatched. Germline CDR1 reads KGHSH; CDR2 reads LQKENI. CDR3 amino acids: CASSPKASGTGPYEQYF. The CDR3 coding sequence is TGTGCCAGCTCCCCCAAGGCCTCCGGGACAGGCCCCTACGAGCAGTACTTC.

The chain couples TRBV24-1 to TRBJ2-3, with TRBD1 as a possible D gene (6 bases). Deletions cut 4 bases from V and 2 bases from J, with 12 bases between. In germline, CDR1 is KGHDR, CDR2 SFDVKD. The CDR3 covers 15 residues. The CDR3 spells CATSEPGTYTDTQYF. In nucleotides, the CDR3 is TGTGCCACCAGTGAACCCGGGACATACACAGATACGCAGTATTTT.

This rearrangement joins TRBV7-7 to TRBJ2-1, with 7 bases that match TRBD2. This CDR3 comprises 16 residues. Germline V gene sequence: CDR1 SSHAT, CDR2 FNYEAQ (reference sequence). After removal of 1 base from V and 5 bases from J, the junction contained 8 bases not matched to a gene. The CDR3 nucleotides are TGTGCCAGCAGCTTAGGACTAGCCGAGCCCAACAATGAGCAGTTCTTC. Residues: CASSLGLAEPNNEQFF.

CDR3 sequence: CAISESLPSEAFF. Here the CDR3 DNA reads TGTGCCATCAGTGAGAGTCTACCTTCTGAAGCTTTCTTT. The V and J genes are TRBV10-3 and TRBJ1-1; D gene uncertain. The CDR3 sequence is 13 residues long. The germline V gene has CDR1 ENHRY and CDR2 SYGVKD. With 2 bases removed from V and 6 bases from J, the gap between germline ends came to 10 bases.

This chain links TRBV5-1 with TRBJ2-1, with D possibly TRBD1 on 5 matching bases. Between the trimmed V and J ends, which lost 4 bases and 14 bases, there was a span of 16 bases. Per germline, CDR1 SGHRS and CDR2 YFSETQ. CDR3 length: 12 residues. This CDR3 reads CASSPSTALKFF. CDR3 nucleotide sequence: TGCGCCAGCAGCCCATCGACAGCCCTCAAGTTCTTC.

This clonotype was detected once. The gene calls are TRBV10-3 and TRBJ1-6; the match to TRBD1 covers 8 bases. Trimming at V came to 4 bases and at J to 11 bases, leaving 10 bases not matched to a gene. Germline assignment: CDR1 ENHRY and CDR2 SYGVKD. This CDR3 spans 15 amino acids. The chain's CDR3 is CAISVDRAGSAPLHF. In DNA, the CDR3 is TGTGCCATCAGTGTGGACAGGGCCGGATCCGCACCCCTCCACTTT.

The chain is built from TRBV4-3 and TRBJ2-7; D is uncertain. Germline CDR1 reads LGHNA; CDR2 reads YSLEER. V was trimmed by 4 bases and J by 2 bases, leaving 15 bases between them. The CDR3 covers 15 residues. In nucleotides, the CDR3 is TGCGCCAGCAGCCCGGGCGGATCAAGGACCTACGAGCAGTACTTC. Translating gives CASSPGGSRTYEQYF.

This chain connects TRBV9 to TRBJ1-5, with D possibly TRBD1 on 6 matching bases. This CDR3 comprises 14 residues. Germline lookup yields CDR1 SGDLS and CDR2 YYNGEE. V lost 4 bases, J lost 5 bases, and 13 bases lay in between. CDR3 sequence reads: CASSPTPGDQPQHF. The CDR3 DNA follows: TGTGCCAGCAGCCCCACGCCAGGGGATCAGCCCCAGCATTTT. Full variable domain (missing parts from reference TRBV9 and TRBJ1-5): DSGVTQTPKHLITATGQRVTLRCSPRSGDLSVYWYQQSLDQGLQFLIQYYNGEERAKGNILERFSAQQFPDLHSELNLSSLELGDSALYFCASSPTPGDQPQHFGDGTRLSIL.

The chain has TRBV7-9 and TRBJ1-2; D is undetermined. Germline-derived CDR1 and CDR2 are SEHNR and FQNEAQ (reference sequence). This CDR3 region has 13 residues. V gave up 0 bases and J gave up 6 bases, with 8 bases separating them. The CDR3 is CASSLAPANGYTF. DNA for the CDR3: TGTGCCAGCAGCTTAGCTCCCGCAAATGGCTACACCTTC.

The V call is TRBV7-2, the J call TRBJ1-5; 9 nucleotides align to TRBD1. Trimming cost V 5 bases and J 5 bases; bases outside gene matches: 13. This CDR3 is 17 amino acids long. Germline CDR1 reads SGHTA; CDR2 reads FQGNSA. The CDR3, as DNA: TGTGCCAGCAGCCTCACCGGGACAGGGCGTCTCTATCAGCCCCAGCATTTT. This gives the protein CASSLTGTGRLYQPQHF.

The rearrangement links TRBV15 to TRBJ2-1; D may correspond to TRBD1 or TRBD2 (6 bases each). With 9 bases removed from V and 10 bases from J, the gap between germline ends came to 10 bases. Germline assignment: CDR1 LNHNV and CDR2 YYDKDF (reference sequence). CDR3 length equals 10 residues. CDR3: CATGAGEQFF. CDR3 bases: TGTGCCACGGGGGCGGGGGAGCAGTTCTTC.

Only a few counts were recorded for this clonotype. The V call is TRBV7-2, the J call TRBJ2-7, with 8 positions matching TRBD1. Germline trimming cut 4 bases from V and 5 bases from J; bases unmatched to any gene: 10. The CDR3 is 15 amino acids. The germline V gene encodes CDR1 SGHTA and CDR2 FQGNSA. The CDR3 is CASSSTSGQGNEQYF. The CDR3 DNA is TGTGCCAGCAGCTCAACATCCGGACAGGGTAACGAGCAGTACTTC.

The count of this clonotype is one. The chain joins TRBV6-5 to TRBJ2-1, with no clear D. The CDR3 sequence is 13 residues long. CDR1 is MNHEY, CDR2 SVGAGI, per germline. Trimming pared 8 bases from V and 7 bases from J, leaving 15 bases between. The CDR3 sequence: CASVSPSSNEQFF. The CDR3 DNA is TGTGCCAGCGTCTCCCCAAGCAGTAATGAGCAGTTCTTC.

The chain links TRBV5-1 to TRBJ2-5; the D is unclear. This CDR3 is 15 amino acids long. V gave up 0 bases and J gave up 0 bases, with 9 bases separating them. CDR1 is SGHRS and CDR2 is YFSETQ in the germline V gene. CDR3: CASSLGQMYQETQYF. In nucleotides, the CDR3 is TGCGCCAGCAGCTTGGGACAAATGTACCAAGAGACCCAGTACTTC.